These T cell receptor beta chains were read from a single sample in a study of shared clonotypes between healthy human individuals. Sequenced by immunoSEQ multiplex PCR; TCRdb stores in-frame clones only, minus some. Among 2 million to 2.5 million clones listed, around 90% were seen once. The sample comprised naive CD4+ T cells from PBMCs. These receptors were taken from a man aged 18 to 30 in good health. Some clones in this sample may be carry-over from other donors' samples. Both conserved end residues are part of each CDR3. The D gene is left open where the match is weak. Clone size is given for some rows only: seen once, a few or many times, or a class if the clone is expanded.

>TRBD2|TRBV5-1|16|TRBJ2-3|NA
CASSSGLAGVADTQYF
TGCGCCAGCAGCTCGGGACTAGCGGGAGTAGCAGATACGCAGTATTTT
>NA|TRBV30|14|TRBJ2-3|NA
CARRPLNLLDTQYF
TGTGCCCGAAGACCCCTAAACCTTCTAGATACGCAGTATTTT
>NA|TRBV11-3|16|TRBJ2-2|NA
CASSNQGIMATGELFF
TGTGCCAGCAGCAACCAGGGCATCATGGCCACCGGGGAGCTGTTTTTT
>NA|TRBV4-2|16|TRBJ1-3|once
CASSQVVTGAGNTIYF
TGTGCCAGCAGCCAAGTTGTAACCGGGGCCGGAAACACCATATATTTT
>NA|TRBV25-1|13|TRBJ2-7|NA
CASRWQGNHEQYF
TGTGCCAGCAGGTGGCAGGGTAATCACGAGCAGTACTTC
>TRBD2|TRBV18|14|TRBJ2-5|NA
CASSPGLAKETQYF
TGTGCCAGCTCACCTGGACTAGCCAAAGAGACCCAGTACTTC
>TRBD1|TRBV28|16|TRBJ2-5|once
CASLGRRATGGETQYF
TGTGCCAGCTTGGGGCGACGTGCGACAGGGGGAGAGACCCAGTACTTC
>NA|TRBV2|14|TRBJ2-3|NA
CASRYRVLQDTQYF
TGTGCCAGCAGGTACAGGGTCCTACAGGATACGCAGTATTTT
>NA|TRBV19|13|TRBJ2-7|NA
CASSNGLGYEQYF
TGTGCCAGTAGTAACGGACTGGGCTACGAGCAGTACTTC
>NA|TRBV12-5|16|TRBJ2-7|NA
CASGLARGDTLYEQYF
TGTGCTAGTGGTTTGGCGAGGGGGGACACCCTCTACGAGCAGTACTTC
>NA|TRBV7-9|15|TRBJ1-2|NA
CASSSHSLTNYGYTF
TGTGCCAGCAGCTCACACAGCCTTACTAACTATGGCTACACCTTC
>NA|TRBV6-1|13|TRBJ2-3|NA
CASSAFRTDTQYF
TGTGCCAGCAGTGCCTTCCGGACAGATACGCAGTATTTT
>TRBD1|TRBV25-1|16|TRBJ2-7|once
CASSGVTGTGSHEQYF
TGTGCCAGCAGTGGCGTCACCGGGACAGGGTCCCACGAGCAGTACTTC
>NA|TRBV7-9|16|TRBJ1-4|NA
CASSFGPGRVGEKLFF
TGTGCCAGCAGCTTCGGTCCGGGGCGGGTAGGCGAAAAACTGTTTTTT
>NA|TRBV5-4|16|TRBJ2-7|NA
CASSLGPGTPSYEQYF
TGTGCCAGCAGCTTAGGGCCCGGGACACCGTCCTACGAGCAGTACTTC
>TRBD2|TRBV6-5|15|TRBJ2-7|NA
CASSYSGGRAGEQYF
TGTGCCAGCAGTTACTCGGGCGGGAGGGCTGGCGAGCAGTACTTC
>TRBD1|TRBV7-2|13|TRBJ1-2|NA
CASSSGTGVGYTF
TGTGCCAGCAGCAGCGGGACAGGGGTCGGCTACACCTTC
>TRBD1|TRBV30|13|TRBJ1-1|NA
CAWRADFGTGAFF
TGTGCCTGGAGGGCCGACTTCGGGACAGGGGCTTTCTTT